The 21 T cell receptor beta chains listed next were all sequenced from one sample in a study of T cells in Graves' hyperthyroidism and ophthalmopathy. Amplification yielded TCR beta CDR3 regions, with RNA transcripts as the source. HTBI primers were the set used in a first-round RT-PCR of the TCR CDR3. TCRdb used MiXCR to reprocess the multiplex PCR reads, holding one entry per CDR3 protein. The sample has under 700,000 distinct CDR3 sequences, about 43% seen once. Material for sequencing was peripheral blood or thyroid tissue (not recorded which). The receptors derive from a woman younger than 35 with Graves' hyperthyroidism.

This clonotype was found a few times. The chain carries TRBV9 and TRBJ1-3; D is undetermined. With 0 bases removed from V and 0 bases from J, the gap between germline ends came to 7 bases. The CDR3 is made up of 15 amino acids. Germline V gives CDR1 SGDLS, CDR2 YYNGEE. CDR3 in DNA: TGTGCCAGCAGCGTAGGGCTTTTCTCTGGAAACACCATATATTTT. This translates into CASSVGLFSGNTIYF.

V usage is TRBV7-9 and J usage is TRBJ2-7, with D perhaps matching TRBD1 (6 bases). V lost 6 bases to trimming and J lost 2 bases, with 14 bases between them. In germline, CDR1 is SEHNR, CDR2 FQNEAQ (reference sequence). This CDR3 is built from 14 residues. The CDR3 bases are TGTGCCAGCAGTCGGCAGGGGAATGCCTACGAGCAGTACTTC. Its protein is CASSRQGNAYEQYF.

This clonotype was seen a few times. The V gene is TRBV7-2, the J gene TRBJ1-2; D unresolved. The ends were cut back, 5 bases at V and 0 bases at J, with 16 bases in the middle. CDR1 is SGHTA, CDR2 FQGNSA, per germline. The CDR3 contains 16 residues. CDR3 nucleotide sequence: TGTGCCAGCAGCCCAACCGGACTTTACACTAACTATGGCTACACCTTC. Translated: CASSPTGLYTNYGYTF.

The gene calls are TRBV29-1 and TRBJ1-1; 10 positions match TRBD1. CDR1 and CDR2 from the germline V gene are SQVTM and ANQGSEA. The CDR3 loop spans 14 amino acids. Losses at the gene ends were 5 bases for V and 5 bases for J; bases not matched to a gene: 8. The CDR3: CSVMDRGKETEAFF. CDR3 nucleotide sequence: TGCAGCGTTATGGACAGGGGGAAGGAGACTGAAGCTTTCTTT.

The V gene is TRBV15, the J gene TRBJ1-2, with D hard to call. The V and J ends lost 3 bases and 7 bases respectively, with 15 bases between them. The CDR3 covers 14 residues. Per the germline V gene, CDR1 is LNHNV and CDR2 is YYDKDF (reference sequence). This chain's CDR3 is CATSSLQMASGYTF. In DNA form, the CDR3 reads TGTGCCACCAGCAGCTTGCAAATGGCTTCTGGCTACACCTTC.

In its sample, this clonotype was seen many times. The chain uses TRBV7-6 and TRBJ2-7, with 7 bases lining up with TRBD1. This CDR3 spans 14 amino acids. CDR1 and CDR2 from the germline V gene are SGHVS and FNYEAQ. V shed 1 base, J shed 3 bases, and the junction held 3 bases outside the gene matches. The CDR3 DNA reads as TGTGCCAGCAGCTTAGATGCAGGGGGCTACGAGCAGTACTTC. Translating it yields CASSLDAGGYEQYF.

J is TRBJ2-7 and V is TRBV29-1; the match to TRBD1 covers 8 bases. The CDR3 consists of 13 residues. The germline gives CDR1 SQVTM, CDR2 ANQGSEA. The V and J ends lost 4 bases and 3 bases, in that order; junction bases with no gene match: 5. CDR3 sequence reads: CSVVRTGSYEQYF. The CDR3 DNA reads TGCAGCGTTGTGAGGACAGGGAGCTACGAGCAGTACTTC.

In the case of this clonotype: A clone one base away is much larger, so this may be a read error. The V call is TRBV2, the J call TRBJ2-5; 7 bases are shared with TRBD1. The CDR3 runs to 13 residues. Losses at the gene ends were 7 bases for V and 5 bases for J; bases not matched to a gene: 7. Germline V gene data show CDR1 as SNHLY and CDR2 as FYNNEI. The chain's CDR3 is CASITTGMETQYF. For the CDR3, the DNA is TGTGCCAGCATTACGACAGGGATGGAGACCCAGTACTTC.

Points on this clonotype: One junction end disagrees with the germline gene, perhaps due to a read error. The chain is built from TRBV7-2 and TRBJ2-7; D call uncertain. The CDR3 consists of 15 residues. CDR1 and CDR2 from the germline V gene are SGHTA and FQGNSA. CDR3 DNA: TGTGCCAGCAGCTTAGATTCGGTACTCTCCTACAAGCAGTACTTC. Its translation: CASSLDSVLSYKQYF.

This clonotype showed up just a few times. The chain is built from TRBV19 and TRBJ1-1; D is unresolved. Germline V lookup: CDR1 LNHDA, CDR2 SQIVND (reference sequence). CDR3 length equals 10 residues. With 5 bases removed from V and 6 bases from J, the gap between germline ends came to 4 bases. CDR3 amino acids: CASSGSEAFF. The CDR3 coding sequence is TGTGCCAGTAGTGGGTCTGAAGCTTTCTTT.

The CDR3 bases are TGTGCCAGCAGCTTAGGGCACCGCGGGAGCTCCTATAATTCACCCCTCCACTTT. Amino acids: CASSLGHRGSSYNSPLHF. V is TRBV9 and J is TRBJ1-6; D gene unclear. V lost 4 bases, J lost 0 bases, and 17 bases lay in between. Germline assignment: CDR1 SGDLS and CDR2 YYNGEE. The CDR3 extends over 18 amino acids.

On this clonotype itself: This may be a read error: a much more frequent sequence differs by one nucleotide. The chain employs TRBV5-1 and TRBJ1-1, with D tentatively TRBD1 (5 bases). CDR3 length: 16 amino acids. The V gene's germline CDR1 is SGHRS and CDR2 YFSETQ. CDR3 amino acids: CASSLALQGGGTEALF. DNA for the CDR3: TGCGCCAGCAGCTTGGCCCTTCAGGGCGGGGGAACTGAAGCTCTCTTT.

This clonotype was counted once. The rearrangement links TRBV4-1 to TRBJ2-5; a weak D match, TRBD2 (6 bases). The CDR3 loop spans 14 amino acids. The V and J ends lost 0 bases and 5 bases respectively, with 10 bases between them. Per germline, CDR1 MGHRA and CDR2 YSYEKL. The DNA of the CDR3 is TGCGCCAGCAGCCAAGAAAGGAGCGGGGAGACCCAGTACTTC. Translating gives CASSQERSGETQYF.

The gene calls are TRBV19 and TRBJ1-1; 9 bases are a match to TRBD1. The germline V gene has CDR1 LNHDA and CDR2 SQIVND (reference sequence). V dropped 6 bases and J dropped 7; count of bases not matched to a gene: 12. The CDR3 consists of 15 residues. The CDR3: CASSSGQGGRGEAFF. The CDR3 coding sequence is TGTGCCAGTAGCTCGGGACAGGGAGGAAGGGGTGAAGCTTTCTTT.

V and J are TRBV7-2 and TRBJ1-6; no clear D. The V end was cut by 4 bases, the J end by 10 bases, with 8 bases between. CDR1 is SGHTA and CDR2 is FQGNSA in the germline V gene. The CDR3 covers 12 residues. This CDR3 is CASSWGESPLHF. CDR3 nucleotide sequence: TGTGCCAGCAGCTGGGGTGAATCACCCCTCCACTTT.

This chain uses TRBV29-1 with TRBJ1-6; D is unclear. Germline V gene data show CDR1 as SQVTM and CDR2 as ANQGSEA. CDR3 length equals 8 residues. With 2 bases removed from V and 13 bases from J, the gap between germline ends came to 0 bases. This chain's CDR3 is CSVEPLHF. CDR3 nucleotide sequence: TGCAGCGTTGAACCCCTCCACTTT.

The table lists this clonotype with many counts. The rearrangement links TRBV7-9 to TRBJ1-1; D is ambiguous. Germline CDR1 is SEHNR and CDR2 is FQNEAQ (reference sequence). V was shortened by 3 bases and J by 1 base, with 6 bases between the two germline ends. The CDR3 covers 13 residues. The CDR3 coding sequence is TGTGCCAGCAGCTTCGGCAGGAACACTGAAGCTTTCTTT. It translates to CASSFGRNTEAFF.

The gene calls are TRBV29-1 and TRBJ1-1; no reliable D call. Trimming pared 3 bases from V and 11 bases from J, leaving 16 bases between. Germline V lookup: CDR1 SQVTM, CDR2 ANQGSEA. The CDR3 spans 12 residues. The CDR3 region is CSVEVGGVGAFF. The CDR3 region has the DNA TGCAGCGTTGAGGTAGGAGGCGTTGGGGCTTTCTTT.

This clonotype was seen a handful of times. The chain employs TRBV24-1 and TRBJ2-7; TRBD1 agrees at 9 bases. V shed 4 bases and J 5 bases; nucleotides not matched to a gene: 8. CDR1 and CDR2 (germline): KGHDR, SFDVKD. The CDR3 runs to 15 residues. The CDR3 region has the DNA TGTGCCACCAGTGACCCCGGGACAGGGATCAACGAGCAGTACTTC. This sequence encodes CATSDPGTGINEQYF.

As to this clonotype: Given the absence of the conserved phenylalanine or tryptophan at the CDR3 end, a read error is likely. V is TRBV7-9 and J is TRBJ1-1, with 7 positions matching TRBD1. In germline, CDR1 is SEHNR, CDR2 FQNEAQ (reference sequence). This CDR3 has 14 residues. V was pared by 5 bases and J by 5 bases, with 8 bases of the junction left unmatched. The chain's CDR3 is CASSPTGRGTEAFL. The CDR3 DNA is TGTGCCAGCAGCCCGACAGGGAGGGGAACTGAAGCTTTCCTT.

This clonotype was found a few times. The chain uses TRBV5-1 and TRBJ2-7; TRBD1 matches at 8 bases. The CDR3 is 13 residues long. Germline-derived CDR1 and CDR2 are SGHRS and YFSETQ. V was clipped by 5 bases and J by 5 bases; unmatched bases: 6. The CDR3 DNA follows: TGCGCCAGCAGACGGACAGGGACCCACGAGCAGTACTTC. It specifies CASRRTGTHEQYF.